This TCR beta chain was recovered during a study of blood T cell repertoires in COVID-19 (dated by TCRdb to the early 2020s). Context from the whole study: Samples covering the acute and convalescent phases of COVID-19 were provided by collaborators in the United States, Italy and Spain. Samples came from the ongoing ImmuneRACE study (first 160 participants) plus 1,254 subjects from 6 global collaborators. The repertoires were made available in a free public database intended to serve as a resource for research on the immune response to SARS-CoV-2. Subjects who had been exposed to COVID-19, were actively infected with it, or had recovered from it provided the deeply sampled blood TCRbeta repertoires that made up the dataset. Sample metadata almost always included a de-identified subject ID, COVID-19 status, age in years and sex. Where HLA class I and class II types were available, the types were taken from metadata supplied by the sample provider, not from assay-based typing. The prospective study material was composed of cDNA or gDNA derived from T cells, B-cell-depleted T cells, or PBMCs.

Comment on this clone: The antigen it recognizes is unknown. No much larger clone is present one base from it, and per-base qualities are unavailable.

Including cysteine and phenylalanine, the CDR3 has 15 amino acids. CDR3 DNA is the only sequence kept; it has 45 bases, read in frame from the first base. CDR1 and CDR2 are drawn from the germline V gene (reference sequence): LGHDT, YNNKEL. Here V drops 1 base and J drops 7 bases, and the junction holds 7 bases not matched to any gene. The research as a whole found: How much clinical and demographic metadata was included differed by source and by participant, and the metadata was provided uncurated.

In the prospective study, participants were roughly 18 to 95 years old, resided in about two dozen geographic areas of the United States, and were enrolled through a virtual design. To assign participants to cohorts, the prospective study relied on clinical history that participants themselves reported in a screening survey and a study questionnaire. Each participant in the prospective study had whole blood, serum and a nasopharyngeal or oropharyngeal swab collected by mobile phlebotomists. Participants in the prospective study had the option to provide additional blood draws and questionnaires over a roughly two-month period. Blood samples from the prospective study were shipped frozen or at room temperature prior to DNA extraction. TCRbeta CDR3 regions were amplified from genomic DNA using the immunoSEQ Assay, a bias-controlled multiplex PCR. The authors processed their data as follows. Within the assay, amplification of reference gene primers was used to estimate how many nucleated cells each sample contained. To quantify the absolute abundance of each unique TCRbeta CDR3 rearrangement, sequence reads were collapsed and filtered. For each sample, productive Simpson clonality was calculated as the square root of Simpson's diversity index across productive rearrangements. TCRdb provides this immuneACCESS table in a form limited to in-frame rearrangements. Some clones are lacking; in checked studies, under half of them reflect an unresolved V gene, and why the rest are absent is not known. The V and J calls and clone size are taken from that table; D and trimming were inferred from the DNA. The sample includes about 200,000 clones, with 80% observed a single time. The ten largest clones capture about 7.2% of the sample.

The clonotype was recovered from a woman between 40 and 55 years old with acute COVID-19. Input material: PBMCs or T cells enriched from blood (not recorded which). The chain was built from TRBV3-1 (or the pseudogene TRBV3-2) and TRBJ1-2, and 9 junctional nucleotides match TRBD1. The nucleotide sequence is given as TGTGCCAGCAGCCAAGGTGGGACAGGGATTCTTGGCTACACCTTC. This codes for CASSQGGTGILGYTF.